This section outlines one T cell receptor beta chain sequence together with its context. The V and J ends lost 4 bases and 6 bases respectively, with 12 bases between them. Per the germline V gene, CDR1 is SEHNR and CDR2 is FQNEAQ (reference sequence). This CDR3 spans 14 amino acids. This sample is part of a study of blood T cell repertoires in COVID-19. Some clones are missing from TCRdb's copy, which holds only in-frame ones; the method was immunoSEQ multiplex PCR. In the table there are roughly 220,000 clones, 84% of which are singletons. This chain links TRBV7-9 with TRBJ1-4, with D maybe TRBD1 (5 bases). The clonotype was recovered from a man between 25 and 39 years old with active or convalescent COVID-19. The sequenced sample consisted of peripheral blood. CDR3 in DNA: TGTGCCAGCAGCTCCGGATGGGGGGATGAAAAACTGTTTTTT. It translates to CASSSGWGDEKLFF.